Following are 11 T cell receptor beta chains from one sample sequenced in a study of tumor-infiltrating lymphocytes in glioblastoma multiforme. Multiple V-beta primers and a C-beta primer amplified TCRB from RNA. One entry per CDR3 protein, called by TCRdb with MiXCR from the multiplex PCR reads. Of about 15,000 distinct CDR3 sequences listed, roughly 74% are singletons. Material for sequencing was brain tumor tissue. The receptors were sampled from a male donor with glioblastoma.

The J gene is TRBJ2-7, the V gene TRBV6-5; 9 bases fit TRBD1. J lost 10 bases, V lost 2 bases, and 15 bases had no gene match. The CDR3 runs 16 residues. Germline CDR1 reads MNHEY; CDR2 reads SVGAGI. CDR3: CASSYLVPGQGGNQYF. The DNA for the CDR3 is TGTGCCAGCAGTTACCTCGTTCCGGGACAGGGTGGTAACCAGTACTTC.

The chain combines TRBV20-1 with TRBJ1-5; D is ambiguous. The V gene's germline CDR1 is DFQATT and CDR2 SNEGSKA (reference sequence). This CDR3 spans 13 amino acids. Trimming stripped 3 bases from V and 4 bases from J, with 10 bases between. The CDR3 protein is CSASHEENQPQHF. The DNA for the CDR3 is TGCAGTGCTAGTCACGAGGAGAATCAGCCCCAGCATTTT.

About this clonotype itself: The conserved phenylalanine or tryptophan is not found at the CDR3 terminus, so this likely reflects a read error. V usage is TRBV14 and J usage is TRBJ2-1; tentative D call: TRBD2 (5 bases). Trimming removed 0 bases from V and 7 bases from J, with 19 bases in between. This CDR3 region has 17 residues. Germline assignment: CDR1 SGHDN and CDR2 FVKESK. The CDR3: CASSQDTRLALFNEQFL. The CDR3 DNA is TGTGCCAGCAGCCAAGATACTCGGCTAGCATTGTTTAATGAGCAGTTCCTC.

The rearrangement links TRBV5-1 to TRBJ2-7, with D possibly matching TRBD1 (6 bases). There are 16 residues in the CDR3. V was pared by 4 bases and J by 3 bases, with 20 bases between. Looked up from germline, CDR1 is SGHRS and CDR2 is YFSETQ. CDR3 DNA: TGCGCCAGCAGCCTCCACCTACAGGGTTTGGGCTACGAGCAGTACTTC. Its translation is CASSLHLQGLGYEQYF. The full variable domain, its missing parts supplied by reference TRBV5-1 and TRBJ2-7, is KAGVTQTPRYLIKTRGQQVTLSCSPISGHRSVSWYQQTPGQGLQFLFEYFSETQRNKGNFPGRFSGRQFSNSRSEMNVSTLELGDSALYLCASSLHLQGLGYEQYFGPGTRLTVT.

CDR3 region: CSARDGNRGESYEQYF. CDR3 DNA: TGCAGTGCTAGAGATGGAAACAGGGGTGAATCCTACGAGCAGTACTTC. The chain recombines TRBV20-1 with TRBJ2-7; 7 bases line up with TRBD1. This CDR3 is built from 16 residues. V gave up 0 bases and J gave up 1 base; unmatched junction bases: 9. Germline CDR1 is DFQATT and CDR2 is SNEGSKA (reference sequence).

The chain carries TRBV7-9 and TRBJ2-7; 7 nucleotides line up with TRBD1. The germline CDR1 and CDR2 sequences are SEHNR and FQNEAQ (reference sequence). The CDR3 runs 12 residues. V trimming: 7 bases; J trimming: 8 bases; junction bases outside the gene matches: 8. CDR3 loop: CASIATGDKQYF. The CDR3 DNA is TGTGCCAGCATCGCTACAGGGGACAAGCAGTACTTC.

This chain connects TRBV29-1 to TRBJ1-2; D unresolved. Germline V CDR1 and CDR2: SQVTM, ANQGSEA. CDR3 length: 12 amino acids. Deletions cut 2 bases from V and 4 bases from J, with 8 bases between. CDR3 bases: TGCAGCGTTGAACAGCTTACCTATGGCTACACCTTC. This sequence encodes CSVEQLTYGYTF.

This clonotype was counted a single time. The chain is built from TRBV5-1 and TRBJ2-3, with D possibly matching TRBD1 (6 bases). In germline, CDR1 is SGHRS, CDR2 YFSETQ. Trimming shortened V by 2 bases and J by 6 bases, and 16 bases separated the two germline ends. The CDR3 has 15 residues. CDR3 protein: CASSFSAGGLDTQYF. In nucleotides, the CDR3 is TGCGCCAGCAGCTTCTCGGCTGGGGGCTTGGATACGCAGTATTTT.

The chain joins TRBV11-2 to TRBJ1-3; D ambiguous. V dropped 6 bases and J dropped 0 bases, with 15 bases sitting between them. This CDR3 is built from 16 residues. Germline V lookup: CDR1 SGHAT, CDR2 FQNNGV. CDR3 protein: CASRRNRRGSGNTIYF. CDR3 sequence (DNA): TGTGCCAGCAGACGCAACCGCCGGGGCTCTGGAAACACCATATATTTT.

Regarding this clonotype: The CDR3 ends on some other residue instead of the conserved phenylalanine or tryptophan, so this is likely a read error. This chain connects TRBV11-3 to TRBJ2-1; D gene uncertain. The J call is in doubt because the DNA end fits TRBJ2-7 better. This CDR3 is built from 13 residues. The germline V gene encodes CDR1 SGHNT and CDR2 YENEEA. The DNA for the CDR3 is TGTGCCAGCAGCTTAGTTGACGCCAATGAGCAGTACCTC. Translated: CASSLVDANEQYL.

V is TRBV20-1 and J is TRBJ2-1; 13 nucleotides line up with TRBD2. The V segment lost 6 bases and the J segment 1 base; nucleotides outside the gene matches: 6. The germline CDR1 and CDR2 sequences are DFQATT and SNEGSKA (reference sequence). This CDR3 is built from 16 residues. The CDR3 DNA follows: TGCAGTGCCGAATCGGGACTAGCGGGATCCTACAATGAGCAGTTCTTC. Translating it yields CSAESGLAGSYNEQFF.